A single sample is the source of the 9 T cell receptor beta chains below, sequenced in a study of blood T cell repertoires in COVID-19. The assay was immunoSEQ multiplex PCR, and TCRdb's table has in-frame clones only and misses some. Among 350,000 to 400,000 clones listed, around 92% were seen once. The sample comprised PBMCs or T cells enriched from blood (not recorded which). These receptors were collected from a young woman who had recovered from COVID-19.

In its sample, this clone was seen a few times. The rearrangement links TRBV5-6 to TRBJ2-7; TRBD1 matches 7 bases. The germline V gene has CDR1 SGHDT and CDR2 YYEEEE. The CDR3 is made up of 15 amino acids. The V and J ends lost 3 bases and 2 bases, in that order; junction bases with no gene match: 8. CDR3 amino acids: CASSSKDRLTYEQYF. DNA of the CDR3: TGTGCCAGCAGCTCGAAGGACAGGTTGACCTACGAGCAGTACTTC.

The rearrangement joins TRBV2 to TRBJ2-5, with 7 bases identical to TRBD2. Germline lookup yields CDR1 SNHLY and CDR2 FYNNEI. This CDR3 has 11 amino acids. The CDR3 nucleotides are TGTGCGGGGGGGTACCAAGAGACCCAGTACTTC. This translates into CAGGYQETQYF.

The chain links TRBV12-3 or TRBV12-4 to TRBJ1-1; no reliable D call. Trimming shortened V by 3 bases and J by 10 bases, and 9 bases separated the two germline ends. CDR3 length: 11 residues. The CDR3 DNA sequence: TGTGCCAGCAGTTTCGGGATTGGAGCTTTCTTT. This encodes CASSFGIGAFF.

The rearrangement joins TRBV30 to TRBJ2-2, with 8 bases lining up with TRBD1. Germline V gives CDR1 GTSNPN, CDR2 SVGIG (reference sequence). Trimming removed 2 bases from V and 7 bases from J; junction bases left unmatched: 6. The CDR3 has 14 residues. The CDR3 sequence: CAWSRDRLNGELFF. The DNA of the CDR3 is TGTGCCTGGAGTCGGGACAGGCTAAACGGGGAGCTGTTTTTT.

The V gene is TRBV7-9, the J gene TRBJ1-5; the D gene is possibly TRBD1 (5 bases). Germline loops: CDR1 SEHNR, CDR2 FQNEAQ (reference sequence). V was shortened by 1 base and J by 4 bases, with 11 bases between the two germline ends. The CDR3 extends over 15 amino acids. The DNA for the CDR3 is TGTGCCAGCAGCTTAGGGATGGGGCGAAATCAGCCCCAGCATTTT. Protein product: CASSLGMGRNQPQHF.

The chain uses TRBV5-1 and TRBJ2-7; 9 bases align to TRBD1. The CDR3 is 15 residues long. V gave up 0 bases and J gave up 5 bases; unmatched junction bases: 6. Germline CDR1 SGHRS, CDR2 YFSETQ. The chain's CDR3 is CASSLDWTGAHEQYF. DNA of the CDR3: TGCGCCAGCAGCTTGGATTGGACAGGGGCCCACGAGCAGTACTTC.

The chain has TRBV23-1 and TRBJ1-3; 9 nucleotides agree with TRBD1. TRBV23-1 is sorted into the ORF group, with uncertain function. The CDR3 extends over 16 amino acids. Losses at the gene ends were 4 bases for V and 4 bases for J; bases not matched to a gene: 8. Here the CDR3 reads CASSPIWDRVGNTIYF. For the CDR3, the DNA is TGCGCCAGCAGTCCTATATGGGACAGGGTCGGAAACACCATATATTTT.

This chain uses TRBV11-2 with TRBJ2-4; a weak D match, TRBD2 (6 bases). CDR3 length: 15 residues. The V end was cut by 0 bases, the J end by 4 bases, with 10 bases between. In germline, CDR1 is SGHAT, CDR2 FQNNGV. This chain's CDR3 is CASSLDAGLKNIQYF. In DNA form, the CDR3 reads TGTGCCAGCAGCTTAGATGCGGGGCTAAAAAACATTCAGTACTTC.

CDR3 bases: TGCGCCAGCTGTGGCGGGAGGGCCCTCGGGACCTACGAGCAGTACTTC. Translation gives CASCGGRALGTYEQYF. V usage is TRBV10-2 and J usage is TRBJ2-7; 9 bases align to TRBD2. Unmatched junction bases numbered 13, after V lost 8 bases and J lost 2 bases. CDR1 and CDR2 from the germline V gene are WSHSY and SAAADI. The CDR3 covers 16 residues.